A single sample is the source of the 18 T cell receptor beta chains below, sequenced in a study of blood T cell repertoires in COVID-19. Clones were sequenced by immunoSEQ multiplex PCR, and TCRdb holds only the in-frame ones, with some missing. Of about 280,000 clones listed, 85% are singletons. The sample comprised peripheral blood. The receptors shown here come from a human donor in a cohort sampled during active COVID-19.

This chain connects TRBV7-2 to TRBJ2-3; D uncertain. V lost 4 bases, J lost 7 bases, and 9 bases lay in between. The CDR3 spans 12 residues. Germline assignment: CDR1 SGHTA and CDR2 FQGNSA. As DNA, the CDR3 is TGTGCCAGCAGCTCCCAGTCGTATACGCAGTATTTT. It specifies CASSSQSYTQYF.

The J gene is TRBJ2-5, the V gene TRBV13; 7 bases fit TRBD1. CDR1 PRHDT and CDR2 FYEKMQ come from the germline V gene (reference sequence). The V segment lost 6 bases and the J segment 4 bases; nucleotides outside the gene matches: 5. This CDR3 has 13 amino acids. CDR3 DNA sequence: TGTGCCAGCAGGAGGGGGCGCGGAGAGACCCAGTACTTC. Protein sequence: CASRRGRGETQYF.

The chain joins TRBV9 to TRBJ2-2; 10 positions match TRBD2. CDR1 is SGDLS, CDR2 YYNGEE, per germline. The CDR3 runs 19 residues. The J segment lost 1 base and the V segment lost 4 bases, leaving 13 bases of the junction unmatched. The CDR3 here is CASSFQSGRAKVNTGELFF. CDR3 bases: TGTGCCAGCAGCTTTCAGAGCGGGAGGGCCAAGGTGAACACCGGGGAGCTGTTTTTT.

Points on this clone: Different DNA sequences within this sample yield the same CDR3. The chain has TRBV29-1 and TRBJ1-1; tentatively, D is TRBD1 (6 bases). V dropped 3 bases and J dropped 0 bases, with 8 bases sitting between them. CDR3 size: 13 residues. Germline values: CDR1 SQVTM, CDR2 ANQGSEA. The CDR3 DNA reads as TGCAGCGTTGAGGGGGCTTTGAACACTGAAGCTTTCTTT. As protein: CSVEGALNTEAFF.

V and J are TRBV28 and TRBJ1-1; tentative D call: TRBD1 (6 bases). The CDR3 is 14 amino acids. Trimming took 7 bases from V and 2 from J, leaving 14 bases between them. The germline V gene encodes CDR1 MDHEN and CDR2 SYDVKM. CDR3 loop: CASTLSGENTEAFF. CDR3 DNA: TGTGCCAGCACCCTCTCAGGGGAAAACACTGAAGCTTTCTTT.

This clone was detected a few times. The V gene is TRBV5-4, the J gene TRBJ2-3; 13 bases fit TRBD2. J lost 4 bases, V lost 1 base, and 3 bases had no gene match. Germline V CDR1 and CDR2: SGHNT, YYREEE (reference sequence). The CDR3 sequence is 16 residues long. The CDR3 DNA reads as TGTGCCAGCAGCTTGATGGGACTAGCGGGGTCAGATACGCAGTATTTT. It translates to CASSLMGLAGSDTQYF. The whole variable domain, remainder taken from reference TRBV5-4 and TRBJ2-3, is ETGVTQSPTHLIKTRGQQVTLRCSSQSGHNTVSWYQQALGQGPQFIFQYYREEENGRGNFPPRFSGLQFPNYSSELNVNALELDDSALYLCASSLMGLAGSDTQYFGPGTRLTVL.

The table lists this clone with a count of one. The chain recombines TRBV28 with TRBJ2-7; TRBD1 matches at 9 bases. The V segment lost 6 bases and the J segment 7 bases; nucleotides outside the gene matches: 22. Per germline, CDR1 MDHEN and CDR2 SYDVKM. The CDR3 extends over 18 amino acids. CDR3 amino acids: CASSLHRGREILPGEQYF. The CDR3 coding sequence is TGTGCCAGCAGCCTACACAGGGGGCGCGAGATTTTACCGGGAGAGCAGTACTTC.

The chain couples TRBV5-1 to TRBJ1-1; D may be TRBD1 (6 bases). CDR3 size: 13 residues. The ends were cut back, 5 bases at V and 6 bases at J, with 14 bases in the middle. CDR1 and CDR2 from the germline V gene are SGHRS and YFSETQ. The CDR3 DNA is TGCGCCAGCAGACTACAGGGTTACGCTGAAGCTTTCTTT. Amino acid sequence: CASRLQGYAEAFF.

The chain carries TRBV10-1 and TRBJ2-5; D might be TRBD2 (5 bases). Germline V gives CDR1 WNHNN, CDR2 SYGVQD (reference sequence). The CDR3 is made up of 15 amino acids. V was cut by 2 bases and J by 7 bases, with 17 bases left in between. The CDR3 protein is CASSEDGYPRGTQYF. The CDR3 DNA sequence: TGCGCCAGCAGTGAGGACGGCTACCCTCGGGGGACCCAGTACTTC.

The chain links TRBV19 to TRBJ2-5; TRBD2 matches at 9 bases. Trimming cost V 10 bases and J 5 bases; bases outside gene matches: 5. This CDR3 comprises 12 residues. CDR1 and CDR2 (germline): LNHDA, SQIVND (reference sequence). The CDR3 region is CATAGGAETQYF. CDR3 DNA: TGTGCCACCGCGGGGGGGGCTGAGACCCAGTACTTC. Looking up the rest from reference TRBV19 and TRBJ2-5 gives the full variable domain: DGGITQSPKYLFRKEGQNVTLSCEQNLNHDAMYWYRQDPGQGLRLIYYSQIVNDFQKGDIAEGYSVSREKKESFPLTVTSAQKNPTAFYLCATAGGAETQYFGPGTRLLVL.

The chain joins TRBV7-9 to TRBJ2-1, with 9 nucleotides matching TRBD2. Germline values: CDR1 SEHNR, CDR2 FQNEAQ (reference sequence). The V gene end was trimmed by 4 bases and the J gene end by 4 bases; junction bases not matched to a gene: 5. CDR3 length: 15 residues. In DNA, the CDR3 is TGTGCCAGCAGCTCACTAGCGGGTCCGTACAATGAGCAGTTCTTC. It is translated as CASSSLAGPYNEQFF. Using reference TRBV7-9 and TRBJ2-1 for the parts outside the CDR3, the full variable domain is DTGVSQNPRHKITKRGQNVTFRCDPISEHNRLYWYRQTLGQGPEFLTYFQNEAQLEKSRLLSDRFSAERPKGSFSTLEIQRTEQGDSAMYLCASSSLAGPYNEQFFGPGTRLTVL.

The rearrangement joins TRBV4-1 to TRBJ1-4; the D is unclear. V was clipped by 4 bases and J by 8 bases, with 8 bases between them. This CDR3 contains 12 residues. The germline gives CDR1 MGHRA, CDR2 YSYEKL. CDR3 loop: CASSPEGEKLFF. CDR3 nucleotides: TGCGCCAGCAGCCCCGAGGGCGAAAAACTGTTTTTT.

This clone was counted a single time. The chain couples TRBV3-1 (or the pseudogene TRBV3-2) to TRBJ2-5, with D maybe TRBD2 (6 bases). V was trimmed by 1 base and J by 6 bases, leaving 12 bases between them. Germline V gives CDR1 LGHDT, CDR2 YNNKEL (reference sequence). The CDR3 has 14 residues. CDR3 DNA: TGTGCCAGCAGCCAAGTCTCGGGACTCCAGACCCAGTACTTC. Encoded protein: CASSQVSGLQTQYF.

The chain combines TRBV4-2 with TRBJ2-2; 8 bases match TRBD2. V lost 1 base, J lost 4 bases, and 8 bases stayed unmatched. This CDR3 has 17 residues. Per germline, CDR1 LGHNA and CDR2 YNFKEQ. CDR3: CASSQAIAGRRTGELFF. CDR3 coding DNA: TGTGCCAGCAGCCAAGCCATAGCGGGGAGACGCACCGGGGAGCTGTTTTTT.

This chain uses TRBV11-1 with TRBJ2-2, with D possibly being TRBD1 (6 bases). The CDR3 covers 16 residues. Germline CDR1 is SGHAT and CDR2 is FQDESV (reference sequence). V was pared by 1 base and J by 5 bases, with 14 bases between. DNA of the CDR3: TGTGCCAGCAGCTTAGAAGCAGGGGCAAAAACCGGGGAGCTGTTTTTT. This translates into CASSLEAGAKTGELFF.

This clone was counted only a few times. V gene TRBV7-9 combines with J gene TRBJ2-1; a weak D match, TRBD2 (6 bases). V was clipped by 5 bases and J by 3 bases, with 14 bases between them. The CDR3 extends over 15 amino acids. CDR1 is SEHNR and CDR2 is FQNEAQ in the germline V gene (reference sequence). The CDR3 loop is CASSPPGLLYNEQFF. CDR3 in DNA: TGTGCCAGCAGCCCCCCGGGACTCCTCTACAATGAGCAGTTCTTC.

The rearrangement links TRBV6-5 to TRBJ2-4, with 9 bases matching TRBD2. The CDR3 contains 14 residues. Germline loops: CDR1 MNHEY, CDR2 SVGAGI. J gave up 4 bases and V 6 bases, and 4 bases lay outside the gene matches. CDR3: CASRGAGGKNIQYF. CDR3 in DNA: TGTGCCAGCAGGGGAGCGGGAGGTAAAAACATTCAGTACTTC.

In its sample, this clone was seen once. Other DNA sequences within the sample encode an identical CDR3. The rearrangement uses TRBV7-9 and TRBJ1-4; 7 bases align to TRBD1. This CDR3 is built from 14 residues. J lost 8 bases, V lost 1 base, and 4 bases had no gene match. CDR1 is SEHNR and CDR2 is FQNEAQ in the germline V gene (reference sequence). The CDR3: CASSLGQGGEKLFF. CDR3 sequence (DNA): TGTGCCAGCAGCTTAGGACAGGGCGGGGAAAAACTGTTTTTT. Full variable domain (rest looked up from reference TRBV7-9 and TRBJ1-4): DTGVSQNPRHKITKRGQNVTFRCDPISEHNRLYWYRQTLGQGPEFLTYFQNEAQLEKSRLLSDRFSAERPKGSFSTLEIQRTEQGDSAMYLCASSLGQGGEKLFFGSGTQLSVL.